This T cell receptor (beta chain) was captured in a study of CD8 T cells in ankylosing spondylitis. Per germline, CDR1 SGHTA and CDR2 FQGTGA. This CDR3 spans 15 amino acids. Trimming took 4 bases from V and 0 from J, leaving 12 bases between them. This clonotype has just a few counts. The antigen remains undetermined. The study, taken as a whole, reports: Past studies reported some motif variants in reactive arthritis synovial fluid and blood. Apparently characteristic of ankylosing spondylitis blood was a TCR beta motif (eight highly homologous variants).

Using quantitative 5'-RACE with molecular barcodes, the authors made TCR beta libraries. TCRdb analysed the 5' RACE reads with MiXCR anew, one entry per CDR3 protein. The sample lists 650,000 to 800,000 distinct CDR3 sequences, under 20% occurring once. The J gene is TRBJ2-5, the V gene TRBV7-3; D may be TRBD1 (6 bases). This clonotype was obtained from a male donor with ankylosing spondylitis. The sequenced sample consisted of blood, either unsorted or a sorted T cell fraction (not recorded which). In nucleotides, the CDR3 is TGTGCCAGCAGCTCACAGGGCTCCAACCAAGAGACCCAGTACTTC. Translated: CASSSQGSNQETQYF.